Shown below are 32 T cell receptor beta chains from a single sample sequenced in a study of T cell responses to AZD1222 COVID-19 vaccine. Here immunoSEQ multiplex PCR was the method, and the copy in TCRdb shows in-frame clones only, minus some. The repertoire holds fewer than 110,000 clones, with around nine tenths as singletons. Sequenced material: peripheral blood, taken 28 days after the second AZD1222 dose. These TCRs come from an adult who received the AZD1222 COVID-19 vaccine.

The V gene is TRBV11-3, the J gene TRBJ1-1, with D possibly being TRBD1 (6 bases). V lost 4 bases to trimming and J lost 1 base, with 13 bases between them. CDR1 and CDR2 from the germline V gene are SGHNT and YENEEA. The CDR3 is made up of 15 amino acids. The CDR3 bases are TGTGCCAGCAGCTCCAAGGGACACCCGAACACTGAAGCTTTCTTT. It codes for CASSSKGHPNTEAFF.

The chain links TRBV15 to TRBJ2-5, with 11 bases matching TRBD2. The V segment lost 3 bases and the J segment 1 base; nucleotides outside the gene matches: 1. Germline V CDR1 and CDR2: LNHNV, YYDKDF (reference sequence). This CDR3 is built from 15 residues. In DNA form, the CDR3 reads TGTGCCACCAGCAGTCTAGCGGGGGGCCAAGAGACCCAGTACTTC. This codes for CATSSLAGGQETQYF.

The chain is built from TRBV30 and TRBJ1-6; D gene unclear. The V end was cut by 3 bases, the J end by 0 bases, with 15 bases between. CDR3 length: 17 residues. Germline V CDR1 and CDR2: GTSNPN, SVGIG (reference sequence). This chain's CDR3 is CAWSSGYSGSYNSPLHF. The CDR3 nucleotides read TGTGCCTGGAGCTCGGGATATTCTGGCTCCTATAATTCACCCCTCCACTTT.

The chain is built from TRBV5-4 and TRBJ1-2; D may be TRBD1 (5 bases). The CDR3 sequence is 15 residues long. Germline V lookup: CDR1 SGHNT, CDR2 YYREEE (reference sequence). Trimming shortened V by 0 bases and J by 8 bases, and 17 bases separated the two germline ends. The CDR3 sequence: CASSLEYAGLGGYTF. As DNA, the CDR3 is TGTGCCAGCAGCTTGGAGTACGCGGGACTCGGCGGCTACACCTTC.

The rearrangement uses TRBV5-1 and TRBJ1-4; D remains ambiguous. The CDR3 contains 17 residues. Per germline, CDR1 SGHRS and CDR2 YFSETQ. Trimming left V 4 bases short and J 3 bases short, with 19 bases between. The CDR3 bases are TGCGCCAGCAGCCTGGGGAGAACTAACTCGGCTAATGAAAAACTGTTTTTT. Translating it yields CASSLGRTNSANEKLFF.

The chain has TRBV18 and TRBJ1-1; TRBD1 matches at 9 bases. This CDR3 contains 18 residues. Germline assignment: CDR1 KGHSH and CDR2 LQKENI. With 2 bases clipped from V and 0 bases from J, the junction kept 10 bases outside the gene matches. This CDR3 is CASSPMDRGSRLNTEAFF. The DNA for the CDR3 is TGTGCCAGCTCACCAATGGACAGGGGAAGCCGTTTGAACACTGAAGCTTTCTTT.

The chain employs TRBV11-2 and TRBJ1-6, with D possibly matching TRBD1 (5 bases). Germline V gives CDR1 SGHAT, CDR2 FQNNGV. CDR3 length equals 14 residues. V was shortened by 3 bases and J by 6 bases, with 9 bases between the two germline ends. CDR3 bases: TGTGCCAGCAGCTTGGCCAGGGCTAATTCACCCCTCCACTTT. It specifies CASSLARANSPLHF.

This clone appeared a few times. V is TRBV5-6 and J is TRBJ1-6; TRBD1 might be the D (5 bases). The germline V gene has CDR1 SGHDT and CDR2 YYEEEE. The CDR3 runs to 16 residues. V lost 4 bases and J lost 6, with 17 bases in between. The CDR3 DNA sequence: TGTGCCAGCAGCAGTGTGTATAGGGGCGGTAATTCACCCCTCCACTTT. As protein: CASSSVYRGGNSPLHF.

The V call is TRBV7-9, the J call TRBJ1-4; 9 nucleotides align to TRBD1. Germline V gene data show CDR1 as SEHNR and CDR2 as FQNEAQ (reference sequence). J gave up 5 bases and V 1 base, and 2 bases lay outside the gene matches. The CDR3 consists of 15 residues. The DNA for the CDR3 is TGTGCCAGCAGCTTAGGGGGGACAGGGAATGAAAAACTGTTTTTT. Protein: CASSLGGTGNEKLFF.

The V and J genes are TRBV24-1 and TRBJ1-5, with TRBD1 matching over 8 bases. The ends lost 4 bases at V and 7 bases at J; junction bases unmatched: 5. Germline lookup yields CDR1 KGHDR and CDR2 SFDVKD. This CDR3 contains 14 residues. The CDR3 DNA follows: TGTGCCACCAGTGAACGACAGGGGACGCAGCCCCAGCATTTT. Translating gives CATSERQGTQPQHF.

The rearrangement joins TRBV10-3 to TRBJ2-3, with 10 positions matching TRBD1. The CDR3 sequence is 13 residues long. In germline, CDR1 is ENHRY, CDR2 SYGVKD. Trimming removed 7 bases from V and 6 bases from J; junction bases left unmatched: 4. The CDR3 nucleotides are TGTGCCATCACAGGGACAGGGGCCGATACGCAGTATTTT. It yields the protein CAITGTGADTQYF.

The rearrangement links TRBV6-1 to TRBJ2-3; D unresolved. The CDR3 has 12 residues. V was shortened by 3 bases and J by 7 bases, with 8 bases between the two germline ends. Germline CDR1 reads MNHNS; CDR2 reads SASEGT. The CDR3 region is CASSDLGYTQYF. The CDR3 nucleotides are TGTGCCAGCAGTGACCTGGGGTATACGCAGTATTTT.

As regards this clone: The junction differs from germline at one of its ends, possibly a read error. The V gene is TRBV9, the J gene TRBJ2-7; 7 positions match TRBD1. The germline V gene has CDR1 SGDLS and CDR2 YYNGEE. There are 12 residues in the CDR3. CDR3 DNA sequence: TGTGCCAGCAGCGTGACAGGGTACCCCCAGGTCTTC. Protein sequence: CASSVTGYPQVF.

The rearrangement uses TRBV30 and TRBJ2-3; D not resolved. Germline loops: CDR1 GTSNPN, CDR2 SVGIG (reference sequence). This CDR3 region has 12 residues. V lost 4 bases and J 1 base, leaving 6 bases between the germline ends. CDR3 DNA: TGTGCCTGGACCCCTGGCACAGATACGCAGTATTTT. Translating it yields CAWTPGTDTQYF.

The CDR3 sequence: CASSFSRTGAYEQYF. The CDR3 coding sequence is TGTGCCAGCAGCTTTTCTAGGACAGGGGCCTACGAGCAGTACTTC. The chain has TRBV7-9 and TRBJ2-7; 9 bases fit TRBD1. With V trimmed by 3 bases and J by 2 bases, 5 bases remained unmatched. The CDR3 is 15 residues long. In germline, CDR1 is SEHNR, CDR2 FQNEAQ (reference sequence). Variable domain in full (rest from reference TRBV7-9 and TRBJ2-7): DTGVSQNPRHKITKRGQNVTFRCDPISEHNRLYWYRQTLGQGPEFLTYFQNEAQLEKSRLLSDRFSAERPKGSFSTLEIQRTEQGDSAMYLCASSFSRTGAYEQYFGPGTRLTVT.

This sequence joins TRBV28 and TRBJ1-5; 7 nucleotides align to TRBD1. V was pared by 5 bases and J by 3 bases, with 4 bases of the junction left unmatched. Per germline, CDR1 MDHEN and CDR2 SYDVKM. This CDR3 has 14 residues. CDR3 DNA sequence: TGTGCCAGCAGTACGACAGGGCTCAATCAGCCCCAGCATTTT. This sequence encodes CASSTTGLNQPQHF.

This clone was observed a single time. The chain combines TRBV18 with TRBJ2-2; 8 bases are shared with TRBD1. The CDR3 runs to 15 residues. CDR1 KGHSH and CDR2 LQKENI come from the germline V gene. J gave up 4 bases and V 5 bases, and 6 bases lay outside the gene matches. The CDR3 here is CASSTRQGSTGELFF. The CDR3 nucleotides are TGTGCCAGCTCAACCCGACAGGGGTCCACCGGGGAGCTGTTTTTT.

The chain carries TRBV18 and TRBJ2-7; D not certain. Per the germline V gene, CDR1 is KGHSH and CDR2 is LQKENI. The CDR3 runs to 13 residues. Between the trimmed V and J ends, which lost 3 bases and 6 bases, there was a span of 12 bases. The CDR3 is CASSPSTVREQYF. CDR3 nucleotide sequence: TGTGCCAGCTCACCGTCGACGGTTCGCGAGCAGTACTTC.

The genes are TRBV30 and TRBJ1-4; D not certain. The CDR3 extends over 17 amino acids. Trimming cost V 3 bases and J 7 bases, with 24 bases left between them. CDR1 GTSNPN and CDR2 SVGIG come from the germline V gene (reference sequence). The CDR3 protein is CAWRETRSTTRIEKLFF. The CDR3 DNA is TGTGCCTGGAGGGAGACGCGTTCTACCACCCGAATTGAAAAACTGTTTTTT.

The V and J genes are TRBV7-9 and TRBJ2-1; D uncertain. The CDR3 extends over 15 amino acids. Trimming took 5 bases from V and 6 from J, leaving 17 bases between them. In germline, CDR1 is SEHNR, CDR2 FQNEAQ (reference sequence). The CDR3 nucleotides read TGTGCCAGCAGCCAAGACCAGTATGAGATCAATGAGCAGTTCTTC. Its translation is CASSQDQYEINEQFF.

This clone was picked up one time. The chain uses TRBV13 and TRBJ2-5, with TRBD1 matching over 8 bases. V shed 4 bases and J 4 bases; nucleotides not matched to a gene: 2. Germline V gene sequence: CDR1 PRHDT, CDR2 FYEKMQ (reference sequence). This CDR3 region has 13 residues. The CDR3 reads CASSSGQGETQYF. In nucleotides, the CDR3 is TGTGCCAGCAGCTCCGGACAGGGAGAGACCCAGTACTTC.

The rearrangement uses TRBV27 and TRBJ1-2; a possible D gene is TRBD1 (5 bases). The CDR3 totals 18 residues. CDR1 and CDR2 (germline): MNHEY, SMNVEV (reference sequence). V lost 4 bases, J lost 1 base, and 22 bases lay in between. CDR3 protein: CASSSIRPVEGYNYGYTF. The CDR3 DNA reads TGTGCCAGCAGTTCAATTCGACCCGTGGAGGGGTATAACTATGGCTACACCTTC.

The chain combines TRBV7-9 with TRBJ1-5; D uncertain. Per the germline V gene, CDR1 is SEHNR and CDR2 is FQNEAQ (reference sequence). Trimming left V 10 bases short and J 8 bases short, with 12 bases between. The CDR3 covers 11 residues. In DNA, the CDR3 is TGTGCCACCCCGGGGAATGAGCCCCAGCATTTT. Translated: CATPGNEPQHF.

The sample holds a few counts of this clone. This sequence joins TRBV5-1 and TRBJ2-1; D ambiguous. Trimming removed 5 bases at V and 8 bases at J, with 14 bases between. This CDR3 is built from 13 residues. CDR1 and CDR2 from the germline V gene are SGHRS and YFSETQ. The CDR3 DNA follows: TGCGCCAGCAGGCCGGTAGGGTTGGATGAGCAGTTCTTC. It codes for CASRPVGLDEQFF. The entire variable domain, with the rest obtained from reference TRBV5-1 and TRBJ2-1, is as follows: KAGVTQTPRYLIKTRGQQVTLSCSPISGHRSVSWYQQTPGQGLQFLFEYFSETQRNKGNFPGRFSGRQFSNSRSEMNVSTLELGDSALYLCASRPVGLDEQFFGPGTRLTVL.

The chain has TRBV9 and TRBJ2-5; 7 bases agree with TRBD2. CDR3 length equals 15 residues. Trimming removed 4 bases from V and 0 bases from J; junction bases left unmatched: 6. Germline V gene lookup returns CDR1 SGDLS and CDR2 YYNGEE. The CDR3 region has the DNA TGTGCCAGCAGCCTCCGGGACTACTACCAAGAGACCCAGTACTTC. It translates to CASSLRDYYQETQYF.

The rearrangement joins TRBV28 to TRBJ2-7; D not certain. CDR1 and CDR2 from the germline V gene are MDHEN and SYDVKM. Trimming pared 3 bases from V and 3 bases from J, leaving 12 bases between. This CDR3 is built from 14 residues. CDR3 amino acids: CASSFRGVGYEQYF. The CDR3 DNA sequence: TGTGCCAGCAGTTTCCGTGGGGTGGGCTACGAGCAGTACTTC.

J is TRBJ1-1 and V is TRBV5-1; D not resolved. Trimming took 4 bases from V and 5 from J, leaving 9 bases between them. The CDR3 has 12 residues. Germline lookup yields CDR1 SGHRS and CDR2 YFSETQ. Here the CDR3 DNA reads TGCGCCAGCAGCGAACCTGGGACTGAAGCTTTCTTT. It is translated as CASSEPGTEAFF.

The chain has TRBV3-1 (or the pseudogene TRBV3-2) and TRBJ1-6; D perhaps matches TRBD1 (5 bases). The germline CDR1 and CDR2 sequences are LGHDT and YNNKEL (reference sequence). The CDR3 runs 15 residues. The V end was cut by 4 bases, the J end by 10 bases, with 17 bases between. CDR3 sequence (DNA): TGTGCCAGCAGCCCGGGGGGAGGGGAGAGGTCACCCCTCCACTTT. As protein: CASSPGGGERSPLHF.

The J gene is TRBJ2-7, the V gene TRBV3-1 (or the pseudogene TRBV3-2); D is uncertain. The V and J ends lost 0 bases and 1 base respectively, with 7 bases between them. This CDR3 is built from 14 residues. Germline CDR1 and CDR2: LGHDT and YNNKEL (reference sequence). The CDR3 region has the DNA TGTGCCAGCAGCCAAGAGGTGCTGTCCTACGAGCAGTACTTC. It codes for CASSQEVLSYEQYF.

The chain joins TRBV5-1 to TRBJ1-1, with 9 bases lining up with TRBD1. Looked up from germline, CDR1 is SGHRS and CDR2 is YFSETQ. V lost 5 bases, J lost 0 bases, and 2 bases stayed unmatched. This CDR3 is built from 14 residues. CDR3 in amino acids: CASSRQGVNTEAFF. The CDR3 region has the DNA TGCGCCAGCAGTCGACAGGGGGTGAACACTGAAGCTTTCTTT. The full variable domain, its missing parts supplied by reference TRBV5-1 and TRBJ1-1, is KAGVTQTPRYLIKTRGQQVTLSCSPISGHRSVSWYQQTPGQGLQFLFEYFSETQRNKGNFPGRFSGRQFSNSRSEMNVSTLELGDSALYLCASSRQGVNTEAFFGQGTRLTVV.

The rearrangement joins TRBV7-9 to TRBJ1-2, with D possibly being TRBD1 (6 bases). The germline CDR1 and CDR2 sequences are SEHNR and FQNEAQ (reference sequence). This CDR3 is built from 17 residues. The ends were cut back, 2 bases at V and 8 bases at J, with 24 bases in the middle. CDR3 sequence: CASSLPSQVTGTYGYTF. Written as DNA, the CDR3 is TGTGCCAGCAGCTTACCCAGCCAGGTAACAGGGACTTACGGCTACACCTTC. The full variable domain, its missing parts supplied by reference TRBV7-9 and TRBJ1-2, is DTGVSQNPRHKITKRGQNVTFRCDPISEHNRLYWYRQTLGQGPEFLTYFQNEAQLEKSRLLSDRFSAERPKGSFSTLEIQRTEQGDSAMYLCASSLPSQVTGTYGYTFGSGTRLTVV.

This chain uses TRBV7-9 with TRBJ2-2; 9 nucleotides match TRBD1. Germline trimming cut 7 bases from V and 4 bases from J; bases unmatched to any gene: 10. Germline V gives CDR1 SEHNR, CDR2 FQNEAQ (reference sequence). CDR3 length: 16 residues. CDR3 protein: CASTPRDRESTGELFF. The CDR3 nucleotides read TGTGCCAGCACCCCCCGGGACAGGGAAAGCACCGGGGAGCTGTTTTTT.